The clone carrying this TCR beta chain was recorded a few times. Antigen: not known. A sort by CD45RO/CCR7/CD25/CD127/CD95/CD27 yielded CD4+ naive, central memory, regulatory and stem cell-like memory cells. The data belong to a study of beta chain features in type 1 diabetes. Whole-study results and caveats: Among all four CD4+ subsets, Type 1 diabetes patients had TCRB CDR3s that were moderately but significantly shorter. Shorter templates may be favored by PCR, equally so in patients and controls.

Germline V gives CDR1 SGDLS, CDR2 YYNGEE. There are 15 residues in the CDR3. V was cut by 0 bases and J by 4 bases, with 11 bases left in between. The investigators reverse transcribed all of the isolated RNA, so they sequenced expressed TCRB transcripts. Sequencing used immunoSEQ multiplex PCR; TCRdb keeps in-frame clones, though not all of them. Of 120,000 to 150,000 clones listed, 8% to 13% were seen once; the top ten hold approximately 1.3%. The receptor's source is a man between 18 and 29 years old in good health. Sample: naive CD4+ T cells from blood. The chain links TRBV9 to TRBJ2-1, with D perhaps TRBD2 (6 bases). The chain's CDR3 is CASSVVGAGYNEQFF. In nucleotides, the CDR3 is TGTGCCAGCAGCGTAGTCGGTGCGGGGTACAATGAGCAGTTCTTC.